Shown below are 24 T cell receptor beta chains from a single sample sequenced in a study of blood T cell repertoires in COVID-19 (dated by TCRdb to the early 2020s). Library construction relied on the immunoSEQ multiplex PCR assay. TCRdb re-hosts the immuneACCESS table, in-frame sequences only. Its copies lack some clones; in the studies checked, an unresolved V gene accounts for under half of them, and the cause for the rest is not known. The sample has hundreds of thousands of clones on record, approximately 90% of them singletons. Around 9.3% of the sample is held by the ten biggest clonotypes. The sequenced sample consisted of PBMCs or T cells enriched from blood (not recorded which). Source of these receptors: a woman between 18 and 29 years old who had recovered from COVID-19.

This clone has only a few counts. This sample also contains other DNA sequences that code for the same CDR3. This chain joins TRBV28 and TRBJ2-7, with D possibly TRBD1 on 6 matching bases. The CDR3 sequence is 13 residues long. Per the germline V gene, CDR1 is MDHEN and CDR2 is SYDVKM. V lost 5 bases, J lost 1 base, and 9 bases lay in between. The CDR3 region has the DNA TGTGCCAGCAGTCCCGGACAGTCCTACGAGCAGTACTTC. It is translated as CASSPGQSYEQYF.

In its sample, this clone was seen once. This sequence joins TRBV11-3 and TRBJ2-1; 9 bases fit TRBD1. The CDR3 has 14 amino acids. V dropped 5 bases and J dropped 8; count of bases not matched to a gene: 7. Germline V gives CDR1 SGHNT, CDR2 YENEEA. DNA of the CDR3: TGTGCCAGCAGCCTCGGGACAGGGAGGGATGAGCAGTTCTTC. It codes for CASSLGTGRDEQFF.

The genes are TRBV30 and TRBJ1-3; 8 positions agree with TRBD1. With 1 base clipped from V and 0 bases from J, the junction kept 5 bases outside the gene matches. This CDR3 spans 16 amino acids. Germline CDR1 is GTSNPN and CDR2 is SVGIG (reference sequence). CDR3 nucleotide sequence: TGTGCCTGGAGTGGGGACAGGTCACACTCTGGAAACACCATATATTTT. Translated: CAWSGDRSHSGNTIYF. Supplemented by reference TRBV30 and TRBJ1-3, the full variable domain reads SQTIHQWPATLVQPVGSPLSLECTVEGTSNPNLYWYRQAAGRGLQLLFYSVGIGQISSEVPQNLSASRPQDRQFILSSKKLLLSDSGFYLCAWSGDRSHSGNTIYFGEGSWLTVV.

This clone has a handful of counts. This chain joins TRBV12-3 or TRBV12-4 and TRBJ2-4; D may be TRBD2 (7 bases). This CDR3 is 13 amino acids long. Trimming removed 3 bases from V and 8 bases from J, with 11 bases in between. The CDR3 here is CASSLGGGDIQYF. CDR3 sequence (DNA): TGTGCCAGCAGTTTGGGAGGGGGAGACATTCAGTACTTC.

The V gene is TRBV27, the J gene TRBJ1-6; D might be TRBD1 (5 bases). The ends were cut back, 8 bases at V and 9 bases at J, with 11 bases in the middle. The CDR3 is made up of 12 amino acids. In germline, CDR1 is MNHEY, CDR2 SMNVEV (reference sequence). In DNA, the CDR3 is TGTGCCAGCGGGTTTAGGGGTTCACCCCTCCACTTT. Translation: CASGFRGSPLHF.

This clone has at least ten counts. This rearrangement joins TRBV7-7 to TRBJ2-3; no firm D call. V was pared by 3 bases and J by 2 bases, with 12 bases between. CDR1 and CDR2 (germline): SSHAT, FNYEAQ (reference sequence). This CDR3 spans 15 amino acids. CDR3 coding DNA: TGTGCCAGCAGCTTCGGTGCCGGAGACACAGATACGCAGTATTTT. Its protein is CASSFGAGDTDTQYF.

Only a few counts were recorded for this clone. The CDR3 sequence is CASSTPRAVTGANQPQHF. DNA of the CDR3: TGTGCCAGCAGTACCCCTCGAGCCGTGACAGGGGCTAATCAGCCCCAGCATTTT. V is TRBV2 and J is TRBJ1-5; 8 bases are a match to TRBD1. The CDR3 runs to 18 residues. The V and J ends lost 5 bases and 4 bases, in that order; junction bases with no gene match: 16. Per germline, CDR1 SNHLY and CDR2 FYNNEI.

The CDR3 region has the DNA TGCGCCAGCAGCTTCACAGGGGTGATGAACACTGAAGCTTTCTTT. The encoded protein is CASSFTGVMNTEAFF. The rearrangement joins TRBV5-1 to TRBJ1-1, with TRBD1 matching over 7 bases. The CDR3 has 15 amino acids. Germline V gene sequence: CDR1 SGHRS, CDR2 YFSETQ. J was trimmed by 0 bases and V by 2 bases; bases with no gene match: 4.

This clone showed up just once. The V call is TRBV28, the J call TRBJ1-2, with D maybe TRBD1 (6 bases). V was clipped by 6 bases and J by 4 bases, with 12 bases between them. CDR1 and CDR2 (germline): MDHEN, SYDVKM. This CDR3 is 13 amino acids long. This CDR3 reads CASSYRVPYGYTF. The CDR3 nucleotides read TGTGCCAGCAGCTACAGGGTTCCCTATGGCTACACCTTC.

V usage is TRBV10-3 and J usage is TRBJ1-3, with TRBD1 matching over 10 bases. With 10 bases clipped from V and 4 bases from J, the junction kept 10 bases outside the gene matches. The germline gives CDR1 ENHRY, CDR2 SYGVKD. This CDR3 region has 15 residues. CDR3 coding DNA: TGTGCCACTGACCCGGGACAGGGGAACGGAAACACCATATATTTT. Its translation is CATDPGQGNGNTIYF.

The chain is built from TRBV29-1 and TRBJ2-7; 8 bases agree with TRBD2. The CDR3 is 13 residues long. With 0 bases clipped from V and 6 bases from J, the junction kept 4 bases outside the gene matches. Germline CDR1 SQVTM, CDR2 ANQGSEA. The CDR3 nucleotides read TGCAGCGTTGAAGAGCTAGCGGGCGGCGAGCAGTACTTC. Residues: CSVEELAGGEQYF.

This clone was counted a single time. This rearrangement joins TRBV14 to TRBJ1-2; 7 bases agree with TRBD1. The V and J ends lost 6 bases and 3 bases, in that order; junction bases with no gene match: 10. CDR1 and CDR2 from the germline V gene are SGHDN and FVKESK. The CDR3 sequence is 15 residues long. The CDR3 loop is CASSPTRTGYYGYTF. CDR3 coding DNA: TGTGCCAGCAGTCCTACCCGGACAGGCTACTATGGCTACACCTTC. Using reference TRBV14 and TRBJ1-2 for the parts outside the CDR3, the full variable domain is EAGVTQFPSHSVIEKGQTVTLRCDPISGHDNLYWYRRVMGKEIKFLLHFVKESKQDESGMPNNRFLAERTGGTYSTLKVQPAELEDSGVYFCASSPTRTGYYGYTFGSGTRLTVV.

This clone is a singleton in its sample. Here the CDR3 DNA reads TGTGCCACCAGCAGAGATGGGGGTCAGGGGCTGGGCTATGGCTACACCTTC. Translation: CATSRDGGQGLGYGYTF. This sequence joins TRBV15 and TRBJ1-2; D is possibly TRBD1 (6 bases). CDR1 and CDR2 (germline): LNHNV, YYDKDF (reference sequence). The CDR3 runs 17 residues. The V end was cut by 0 bases, the J end by 4 bases, with 18 bases between. The full variable domain, rest sourced from reference TRBV15 and TRBJ1-2, is DAMVIQNPRYQVTQFGKPVTLSCSQTLNHNVMYWYQQKSSQAPKLLFHYYDKDFNNEADTPDNFQSRRPNTSFCFLDIRSPGLGDTAMYLCATSRDGGQGLGYGYTFGSGTRLTVV.

The rearrangement joins TRBV18 to TRBJ2-1; TRBD2 aligns across 11 bases. CDR3 length: 15 amino acids. The germline gives CDR1 KGHSH, CDR2 LQKENI. The junction had 4 bases not matched to a gene; V was cut back by 4 bases and J by 5 bases. CDR3 sequence (DNA): TGTGCCAGCTCACTAGGGACTAGCGGAAACAATGAGCAGTTCTTC. As protein: CASSLGTSGNNEQFF.

This chain joins TRBV7-2 and TRBJ1-1; D remains unclear. The ends were cut back, 0 bases at V and 2 bases at J, with 7 bases in the middle. In germline, CDR1 is SGHTA, CDR2 FQGNSA. CDR3 length equals 14 residues. The CDR3 here is CASSLALSNTEAFF. DNA for the CDR3: TGTGCCAGCAGCTTAGCCTTGAGTAACACTGAAGCTTTCTTT.

This chain links TRBV7-3 with TRBJ2-3; D uncertain. Trimming took off 0 bases at V and 6 bases at J, with 4 bases between the two ends. Germline values: CDR1 SGHTA, CDR2 FQGTGA. This CDR3 region has 12 residues. For the CDR3, the DNA is TGTGCCAGCAGCTTAACCGGGGATACGCAGTATTTT. Protein product: CASSLTGDTQYF.

The J gene is TRBJ1-5, the V gene TRBV4-3; D is uncertain. V was clipped by 0 bases and J by 7 bases, with 13 bases between them. The germline gives CDR1 LGHNA, CDR2 YSLEER. This CDR3 region has 15 residues. CDR3 in amino acids: CASSQDLATRQPQHF. In nucleotides, the CDR3 is TGCGCCAGCAGCCAAGATTTAGCGACGAGACAGCCCCAGCATTTT.

The chain uses TRBV5-1 and TRBJ2-1; no reliable D call. Germline V CDR1 and CDR2: SGHRS, YFSETQ. The V end lost 1 base, the J end lost 2 bases, and 10 bases lay between the germline ends. The CDR3 is 15 amino acids. The CDR3 reads CASSLRHMTYNEQFF. In nucleotides, the CDR3 is TGCGCCAGCAGCTTGCGTCACATGACCTACAATGAGCAGTTCTTC.

The chain carries TRBV5-4 and TRBJ2-1; 7 nucleotides align to TRBD1. V lost 2 bases to trimming and J lost 0 bases; unmatched junction nucleotides: 2. From germline, CDR1 is SGHNT and CDR2 YYREEE (reference sequence). The CDR3 spans 15 residues. Written as DNA, the CDR3 is TGTGCCAGCAGCTTAGACAGGGCCTCCTACAATGAGCAGTTCTTC. It is translated as CASSLDRASYNEQFF.

This sequence joins TRBV7-2 and TRBJ2-5; the match to TRBD2 covers 12 bases. With V trimmed by 5 bases and J by 0 bases, 4 bases remained unmatched. The CDR3 is made up of 16 amino acids. CDR1 is SGHTA, CDR2 FQGNSA, per germline. Here the CDR3 DNA reads TGTGCCAGCAGCCCTCTAGCGGGGGGGTACCAAGAGACCCAGTACTTC. As protein: CASSPLAGGYQETQYF.

This chain links TRBV28 with TRBJ1-1; D gene unclear. Germline V gene data show CDR1 as MDHEN and CDR2 as SYDVKM. Deletions cut 5 bases from V and 4 bases from J, with 11 bases between. The length of the CDR3 is 13 residues. The CDR3 sequence: CASSPPWSTEAFF. The DNA for the CDR3 is TGTGCCAGCAGTCCTCCATGGAGCACTGAAGCTTTCTTT.

This chain uses TRBV10-3 with TRBJ1-2, with TRBD1 matching over 8 bases. The V gene's germline CDR1 is ENHRY and CDR2 SYGVKD. Trimming at V came to 0 bases and at J to 1 base, leaving 7 bases not matched to a gene. The CDR3 sequence is 17 residues long. CDR3 in amino acids: CAISESTRQGHNYGYTF. CDR3 coding DNA: TGTGCCATCAGTGAGTCGACGCGACAGGGGCATAACTATGGCTACACCTTC.

V gene TRBV2 combines with J gene TRBJ1-4; 9 bases line up with TRBD1. Germline V gives CDR1 SNHLY, CDR2 FYNNEI. The ends lost 0 bases at V and 8 bases at J; junction bases unmatched: 7. This CDR3 has 16 amino acids. The DNA for the CDR3 is TGTGCCAGCAGTGAAGCGTTGGGACAGGGTGGGGAAAAACTGTTTTTT. It is translated as CASSEALGQGGEKLFF.

The chain carries TRBV7-9 and TRBJ2-3; 11 bases map to TRBD2. Germline V CDR1 and CDR2: SEHNR, FQNEAQ (reference sequence). V lost 5 bases to trimming and J lost 2 bases; unmatched junction nucleotides: 9. The CDR3 runs to 17 residues. The CDR3 coding sequence is TGTGCCAGCAGCCGTAGCGGGGGGGTAACGAACACAGATACGCAGTATTTT. Amino acids: CASSRSGGVTNTDTQYF.